This entry concerns a single TCR beta chain. Here immunoSEQ multiplex PCR was the method, and the copy in TCRdb shows in-frame clones only, minus some. The sample consists of a few hundred thousand clones, 84% of them appearing once. These data come from a study of blood T cell repertoires in COVID-19. Germline CDR1 and CDR2: SGHRS and YFSETQ. CDR3 length: 13 residues. With 4 bases removed from V and 13 bases from J, the gap between germline ends came to 20 bases. This TCR derives from a woman aged 80 or over with COVID-19, enrolled during active disease. This chain uses TRBV5-1 with TRBJ1-2, with D uncertain. The specimen sequenced was peripheral blood. In nucleotides, the CDR3 is TGCGCCAGCAGCCCCAACGGACTGTATGAAGGCACCTTC. Protein sequence: CASSPNGLYEGTF.